This T cell receptor (beta chain) was identified during a study of vaccination effects on CD4 cells after COVID-19. Sequencing followed a ViraFEST assay step that expanded antigen-specific CD4+ T cells with viral peptide pools. Subsequent to a culture period of 10 to 11 days, CD4+ T cells were isolated. Testing of the vaccine recipients showed negative nucleocapsid antibodies and no prior SARS-CoV-2 infection. Repertoires were generated with immunoSEQ multiplex PCR, while TCRdb's copy carries only in-frame clones and drops some. This repertoire shows about 41,000 clones, over 75% found once; its top ten account for around 2.8%. This clone was counted a single time. What it binds is not known. Findings and limits, study-wide: Relatively few convalescent patients took part in the study, which had no early post-infection timepoints.

The specimen was CD4+ T cells from PBMCs cultured with HCoV-NL63 spike peptides, collected before COVID-19 vaccination. The clonotype was recovered from a human donor who received a COVID-19 vaccine.

The CDR3 reads CASTFRKSGTHLETQYF. In DNA, the CDR3 is TGTGCCAGCACCTTCCGAAAATCCGGGACTCACTTAGAGACCCAGTACTTC. The chain couples TRBV5-6 to TRBJ2-5, with a tentative D call TRBD2 (6 bases). The CDR3 spans 17 residues. Trimming removed 6 bases at V and 4 bases at J, with 25 bases between. CDR1 is SGHDT, CDR2 YYEEEE, per germline.